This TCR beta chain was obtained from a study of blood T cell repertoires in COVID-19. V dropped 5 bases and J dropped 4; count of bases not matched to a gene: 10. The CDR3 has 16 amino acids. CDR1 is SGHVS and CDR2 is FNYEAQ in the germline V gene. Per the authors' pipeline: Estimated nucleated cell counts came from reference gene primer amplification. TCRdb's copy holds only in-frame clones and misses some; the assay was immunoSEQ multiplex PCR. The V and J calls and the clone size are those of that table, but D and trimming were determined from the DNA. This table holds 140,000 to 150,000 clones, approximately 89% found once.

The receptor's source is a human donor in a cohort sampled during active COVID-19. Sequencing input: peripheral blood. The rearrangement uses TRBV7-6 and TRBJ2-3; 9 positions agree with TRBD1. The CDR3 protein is CASSPGWTGVADTQYF. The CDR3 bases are TGTGCCAGCAGCCCCGGATGGACAGGGGTGGCAGATACGCAGTATTTT.